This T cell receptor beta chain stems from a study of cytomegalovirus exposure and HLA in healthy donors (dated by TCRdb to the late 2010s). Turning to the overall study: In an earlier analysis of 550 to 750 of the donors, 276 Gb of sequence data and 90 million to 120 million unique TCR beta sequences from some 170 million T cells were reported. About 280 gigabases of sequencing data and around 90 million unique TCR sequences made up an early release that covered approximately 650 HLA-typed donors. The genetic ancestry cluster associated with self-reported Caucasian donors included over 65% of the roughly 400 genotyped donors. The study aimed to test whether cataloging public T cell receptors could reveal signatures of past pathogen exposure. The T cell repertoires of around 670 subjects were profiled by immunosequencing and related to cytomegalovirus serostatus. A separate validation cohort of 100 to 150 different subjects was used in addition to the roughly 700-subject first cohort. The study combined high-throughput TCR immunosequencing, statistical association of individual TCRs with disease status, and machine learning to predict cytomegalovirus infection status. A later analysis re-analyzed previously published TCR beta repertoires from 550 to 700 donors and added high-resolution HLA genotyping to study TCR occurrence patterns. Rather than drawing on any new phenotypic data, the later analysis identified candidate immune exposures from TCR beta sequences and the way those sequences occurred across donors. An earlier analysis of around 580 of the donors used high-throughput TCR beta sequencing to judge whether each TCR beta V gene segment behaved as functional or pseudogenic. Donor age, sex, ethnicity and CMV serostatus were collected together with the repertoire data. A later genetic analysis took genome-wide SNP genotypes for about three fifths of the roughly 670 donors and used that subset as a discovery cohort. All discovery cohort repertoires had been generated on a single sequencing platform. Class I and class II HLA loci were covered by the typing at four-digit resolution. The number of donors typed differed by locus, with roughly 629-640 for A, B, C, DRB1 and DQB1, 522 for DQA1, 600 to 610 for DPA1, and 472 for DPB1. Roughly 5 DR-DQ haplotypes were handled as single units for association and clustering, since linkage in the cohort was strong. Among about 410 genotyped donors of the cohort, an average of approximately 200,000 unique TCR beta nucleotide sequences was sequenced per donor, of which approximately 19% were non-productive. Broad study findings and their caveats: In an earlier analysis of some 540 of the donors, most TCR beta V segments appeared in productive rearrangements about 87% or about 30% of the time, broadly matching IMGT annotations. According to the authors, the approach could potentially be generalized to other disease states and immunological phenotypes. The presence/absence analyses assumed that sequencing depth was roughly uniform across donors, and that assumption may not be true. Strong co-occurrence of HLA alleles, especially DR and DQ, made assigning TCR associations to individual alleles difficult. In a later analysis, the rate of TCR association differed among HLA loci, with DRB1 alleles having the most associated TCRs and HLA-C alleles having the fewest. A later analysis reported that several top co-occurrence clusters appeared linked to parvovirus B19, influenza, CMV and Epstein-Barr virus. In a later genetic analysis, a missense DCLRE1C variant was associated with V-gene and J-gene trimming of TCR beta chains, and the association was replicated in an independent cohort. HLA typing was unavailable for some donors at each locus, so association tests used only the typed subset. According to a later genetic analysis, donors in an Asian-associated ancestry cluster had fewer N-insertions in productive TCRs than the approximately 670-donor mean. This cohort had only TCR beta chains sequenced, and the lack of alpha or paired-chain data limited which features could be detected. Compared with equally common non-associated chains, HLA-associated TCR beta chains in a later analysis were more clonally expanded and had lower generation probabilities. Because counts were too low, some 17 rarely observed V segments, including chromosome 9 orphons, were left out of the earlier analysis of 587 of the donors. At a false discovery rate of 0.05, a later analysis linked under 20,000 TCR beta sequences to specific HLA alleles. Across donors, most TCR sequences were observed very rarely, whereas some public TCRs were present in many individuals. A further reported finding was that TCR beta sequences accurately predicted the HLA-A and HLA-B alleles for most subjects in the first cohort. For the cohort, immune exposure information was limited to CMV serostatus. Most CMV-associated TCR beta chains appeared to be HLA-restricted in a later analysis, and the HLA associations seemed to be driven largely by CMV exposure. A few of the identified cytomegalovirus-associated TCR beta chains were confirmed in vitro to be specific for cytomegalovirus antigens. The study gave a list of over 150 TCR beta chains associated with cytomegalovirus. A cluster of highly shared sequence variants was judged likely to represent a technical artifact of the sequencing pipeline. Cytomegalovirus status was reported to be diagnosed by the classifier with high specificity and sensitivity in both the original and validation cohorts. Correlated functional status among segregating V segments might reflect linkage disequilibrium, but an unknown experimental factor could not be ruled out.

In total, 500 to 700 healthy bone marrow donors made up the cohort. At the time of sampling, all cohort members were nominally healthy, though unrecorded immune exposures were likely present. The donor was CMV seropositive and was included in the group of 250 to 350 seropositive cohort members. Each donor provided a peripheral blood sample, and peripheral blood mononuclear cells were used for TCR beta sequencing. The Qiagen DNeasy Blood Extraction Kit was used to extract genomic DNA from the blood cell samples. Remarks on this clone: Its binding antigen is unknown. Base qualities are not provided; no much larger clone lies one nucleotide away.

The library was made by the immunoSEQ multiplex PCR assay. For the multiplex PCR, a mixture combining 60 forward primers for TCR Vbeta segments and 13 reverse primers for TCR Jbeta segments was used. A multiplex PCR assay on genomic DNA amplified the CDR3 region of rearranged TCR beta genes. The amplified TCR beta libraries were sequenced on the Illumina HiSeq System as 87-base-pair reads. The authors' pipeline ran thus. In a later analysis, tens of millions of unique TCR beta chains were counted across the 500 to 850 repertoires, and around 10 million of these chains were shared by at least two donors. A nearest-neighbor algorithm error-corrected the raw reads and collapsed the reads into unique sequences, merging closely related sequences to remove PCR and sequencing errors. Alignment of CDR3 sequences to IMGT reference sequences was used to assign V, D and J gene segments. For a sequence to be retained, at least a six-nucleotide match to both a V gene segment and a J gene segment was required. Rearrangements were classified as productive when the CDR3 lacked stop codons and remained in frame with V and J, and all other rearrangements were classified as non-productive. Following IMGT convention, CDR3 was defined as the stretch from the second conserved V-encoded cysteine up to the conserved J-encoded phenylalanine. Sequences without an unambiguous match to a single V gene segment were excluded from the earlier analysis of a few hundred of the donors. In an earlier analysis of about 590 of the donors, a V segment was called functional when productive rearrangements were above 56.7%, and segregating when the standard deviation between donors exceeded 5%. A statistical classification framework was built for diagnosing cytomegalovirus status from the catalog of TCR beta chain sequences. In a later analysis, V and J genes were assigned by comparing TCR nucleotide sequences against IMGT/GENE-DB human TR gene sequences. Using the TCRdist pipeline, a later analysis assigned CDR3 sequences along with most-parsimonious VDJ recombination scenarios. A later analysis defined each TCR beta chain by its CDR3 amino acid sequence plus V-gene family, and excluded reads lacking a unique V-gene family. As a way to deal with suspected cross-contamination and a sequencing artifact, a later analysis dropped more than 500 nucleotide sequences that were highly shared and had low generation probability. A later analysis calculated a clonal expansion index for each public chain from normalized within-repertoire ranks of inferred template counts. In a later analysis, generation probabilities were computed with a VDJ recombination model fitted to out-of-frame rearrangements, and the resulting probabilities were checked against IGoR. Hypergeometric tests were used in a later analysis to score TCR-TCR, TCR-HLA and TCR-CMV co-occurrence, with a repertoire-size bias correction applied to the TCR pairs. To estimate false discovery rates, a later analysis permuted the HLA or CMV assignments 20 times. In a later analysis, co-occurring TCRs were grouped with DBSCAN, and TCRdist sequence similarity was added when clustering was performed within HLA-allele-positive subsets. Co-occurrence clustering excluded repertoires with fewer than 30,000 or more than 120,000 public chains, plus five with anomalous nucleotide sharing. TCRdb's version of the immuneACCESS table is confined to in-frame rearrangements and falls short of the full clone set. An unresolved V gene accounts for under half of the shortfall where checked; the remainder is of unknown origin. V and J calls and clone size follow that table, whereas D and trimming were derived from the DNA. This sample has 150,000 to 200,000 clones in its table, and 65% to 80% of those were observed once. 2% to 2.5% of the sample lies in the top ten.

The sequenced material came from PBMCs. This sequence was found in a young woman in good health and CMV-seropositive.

CDR3 reads: CASSVDSSPLHF. The nucleotide sequence is TGTGCCAGCAGCGTGGACAGTTCACCCCTCCACTTT. The rearrangement joined TRBV9 to TRBJ1-6, and the D gene may be TRBD1, 6 bases matching. The germline V gene yields SGDLS for CDR1 and YYNGEE for CDR2. Including cysteine and phenylalanine, the CDR3 has 12 amino acids. This entry keeps only the CDR3 DNA: 36 bases, framed from base 1. The germline ends are 6 bases apart after V is trimmed by 2 bases and J by 9 bases.